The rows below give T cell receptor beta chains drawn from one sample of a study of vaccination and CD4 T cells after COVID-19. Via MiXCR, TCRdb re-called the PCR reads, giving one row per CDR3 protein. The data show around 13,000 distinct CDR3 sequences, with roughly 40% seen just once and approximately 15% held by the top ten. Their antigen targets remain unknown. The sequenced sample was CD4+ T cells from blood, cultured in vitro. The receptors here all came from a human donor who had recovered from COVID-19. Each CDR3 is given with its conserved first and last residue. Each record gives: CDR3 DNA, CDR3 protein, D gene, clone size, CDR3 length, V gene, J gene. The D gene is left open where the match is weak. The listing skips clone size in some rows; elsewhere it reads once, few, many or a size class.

CDR3 DNA: TGTGCCAGCAGCTTAACCGTGACTAATGGAAATGAGCAGTTCTTC
CDR3 protein: CASSLTVTNGNEQFF
D gene: -
clone size: -
CDR3 length: 15
V gene: TRBV7-2
J gene: TRBJ2-1

CDR3 DNA: TGTGCCATCAGTGTAGGGTCCAATCAGCCCCAGCATTTT
CDR3 protein: CAISVGSNQPQHF
D gene: -
clone size: -
CDR3 length: 13
V gene: TRBV10-3
J gene: TRBJ1-5

CDR3 DNA: TGTGCCAGCAGCCAGGGACTTTCCGGGGGGCAGCCCCAGCATTTT
CDR3 protein: CASSQGLSGGQPQHF
D gene: -
clone size: -
CDR3 length: 15
V gene: TRBV7-9
J gene: TRBJ1-5

CDR3 DNA: TGTGCCTGGAGTAATAAGCCGAACGAGGGGGGTGGCTACACCTTC
CDR3 protein: CAWSNKPNEGGGYTF
D gene: -
clone size: few
CDR3 length: 15
V gene: TRBV30
J gene: TRBJ1-2

CDR3 DNA: TGTGCCAGTGTACAAGGTCGAAACACTGAAGCTTTCTTT
CDR3 protein: CASVQGRNTEAFF
D gene: -
clone size: -
CDR3 length: 13
V gene: TRBV7-2
J gene: TRBJ1-1

CDR3 DNA: TGTGCCACCAGCAGAGATGGGGGGCAGCCCCAGCATTTT
CDR3 protein: CATSRDGGQPQHF
D gene: -
clone size: -
CDR3 length: 13
V gene: TRBV15
J gene: TRBJ1-5

CDR3 DNA: TGTGCCAGCGGACAGGCCTATAGGGACCCCTCCTACAATGAGCAGTTCTTC
CDR3 protein: CASGQAYRDPSYNEQFF
D gene: TRBD1
clone size: -
CDR3 length: 17
V gene: TRBV11-1
J gene: TRBJ2-1

CDR3 DNA: TGTGCCACCAGTGATTTCATTTCGCGGGGGCCTGGAAACACCATATATTTT
CDR3 protein: CATSDFISRGPGNTIYF
D gene: -
clone size: -
CDR3 length: 17
V gene: TRBV24-1
J gene: TRBJ1-3

CDR3 DNA: TGTGCCTTAGCGGTGGGGGAGCAGGAGACCCAGTACTTC
CDR3 protein: CALAVGEQETQYF
D gene: -
clone size: few
CDR3 length: 13
V gene: TRBV30
J gene: TRBJ2-5

CDR3 DNA: TGTGCCAGCAGCAAAGAGGGGGATGACACTGAAGCTTTCTTT
CDR3 protein: CASSKEGDDTEAFF
D gene: -
clone size: few
CDR3 length: 14
V gene: TRBV21-1
J gene: TRBJ1-1

CDR3 DNA: TGTGCCAGTAGTATCCCGGGACAGATAGCCAAAAACATTCAGTACTTC
CDR3 protein: CASSIPGQIAKNIQYF
D gene: TRBD1
clone size: -
CDR3 length: 16
V gene: TRBV19
J gene: TRBJ2-4

CDR3 DNA: TGCGCCAGCAGTGATGGGCGAACAACTAATGAAAAACTGTTTTTT
CDR3 protein: CASSDGRTTNEKLFF
D gene: -
clone size: -
CDR3 length: 15
V gene: TRBV10-1
J gene: TRBJ1-4

CDR3 DNA: TGTGCCAGCTCACCACCGTCAGCGGGGGGTTATAATGAGCAGTTCTTC
CDR3 protein: CASSPPSAGGYNEQFF
D gene: TRBD2
clone size: -
CDR3 length: 16
V gene: TRBV18
J gene: TRBJ2-1

CDR3 DNA: TGTGCCAGCAGCCAGGGACTAGTGTTCACAGATACGCAGTATTTT
CDR3 protein: CASSQGLVFTDTQYF
D gene: TRBD2
clone size: -
CDR3 length: 15
V gene: TRBV11-2
J gene: TRBJ2-3

CDR3 DNA: TGTGCTAGCAGCTTAGGACGTACATTGAGACAAGAGACCCAGTACTTC
CDR3 protein: CASSLGRTLRQETQYF
D gene: -
clone size: medium-sized
CDR3 length: 16
V gene: TRBV7-7
J gene: TRBJ2-5

CDR3 DNA: TGTGCCAGCAGTGAATTGGCGGGGGGCACCAATGAGCAGTTCTTC
CDR3 protein: CASSELAGGTNEQFF
D gene: TRBD2
clone size: -
CDR3 length: 15
V gene: TRBV2
J gene: TRBJ2-1

CDR3 DNA: TGTGCCAGCAGGGAGACTAGCCAGGGTGAGACCCAGTACTTC
CDR3 protein: CASRETSQGETQYF
D gene: TRBD2
clone size: -
CDR3 length: 14
V gene: TRBV2
J gene: TRBJ2-5

CDR3 DNA: TGTGCCTGGAGTCCAGGGGTAGCAAACACCATATATTTT
CDR3 protein: CAWSPGVANTIYF
D gene: -
clone size: -
CDR3 length: 13
V gene: TRBV30
J gene: TRBJ1-3

CDR3 DNA: TGTGCCAGCAGTCAACAGGGTGGAAGCAATCAGCCCCAGCATTTT
CDR3 protein: CASSQQGGSNQPQHF
D gene: -
clone size: -
CDR3 length: 15
V gene: TRBV7-2
J gene: TRBJ1-5

CDR3 DNA: TGTGCCAGTAGTATAGATTCGGGACAGGGTGTCTATGGCTACACCTTC
CDR3 protein: CASSIDSGQGVYGYTF
D gene: TRBD1
clone size: -
CDR3 length: 16
V gene: TRBV19
J gene: TRBJ1-2

CDR3 DNA: TGTGCCAGCAGCTTAGTCAGGGACACTGAAGCTTTCTTT
CDR3 protein: CASSLVRDTEAFF
D gene: -
clone size: -
CDR3 length: 13
V gene: TRBV11-2
J gene: TRBJ1-1

CDR3 DNA: TGTGCCAGCGGACGGAACTATGGCTACACCTTC
CDR3 protein: CASGRNYGYTF
D gene: -
clone size: -
CDR3 length: 11
V gene: TRBV6-1
J gene: TRBJ1-2

CDR3 DNA: TGTGCCAGCAGGACCACGGGACTAGCGGTATACAATGAGCAGTTCTTC
CDR3 protein: CASRTTGLAVYNEQFF
D gene: TRBD2
clone size: -
CDR3 length: 16
V gene: TRBV6-1
J gene: TRBJ2-1

CDR3 DNA: TGTGCCAGCAGTCCCGGGGCTGAGAGCGGAAAACTGTTTTTT
CDR3 protein: CASSPGAESGKLFF
D gene: -
clone size: few
CDR3 length: 14
V gene: TRBV6-1
J gene: TRBJ1-4

CDR3 DNA: TGTGCCAGCAGCTTACTTTGGTCACCTGAGGGTGTTCCGACAGATACGCAGTATTTT
CDR3 protein: CASSLLWSPEGVPTDTQYF
D gene: -
clone size: few
CDR3 length: 19
V gene: TRBV11-3
J gene: TRBJ2-3

CDR3 DNA: TGTGCCAGCAGTCCCACCAGGGGTGGAGCAGGAGCTTTCTTT
CDR3 protein: CASSPTRGGAGAFF
D gene: -
clone size: -
CDR3 length: 14
V gene: TRBV6-4
J gene: TRBJ1-1

CDR3 DNA: TGCAGTGCTAGAGGGCCTCAGGGGTTTGTCACTGAAGCTTTCTTT
CDR3 protein: CSARGPQGFVTEAFF
D gene: -
clone size: once
CDR3 length: 15
V gene: TRBV20-1
J gene: TRBJ1-1

CDR3 DNA: TGCAGTGCTAGAGCGACCGGGACACCCAACTATGGCTACACCTTC
CDR3 protein: CSARATGTPNYGYTF
D gene: -
clone size: -
CDR3 length: 15
V gene: TRBV20-1
J gene: TRBJ1-2